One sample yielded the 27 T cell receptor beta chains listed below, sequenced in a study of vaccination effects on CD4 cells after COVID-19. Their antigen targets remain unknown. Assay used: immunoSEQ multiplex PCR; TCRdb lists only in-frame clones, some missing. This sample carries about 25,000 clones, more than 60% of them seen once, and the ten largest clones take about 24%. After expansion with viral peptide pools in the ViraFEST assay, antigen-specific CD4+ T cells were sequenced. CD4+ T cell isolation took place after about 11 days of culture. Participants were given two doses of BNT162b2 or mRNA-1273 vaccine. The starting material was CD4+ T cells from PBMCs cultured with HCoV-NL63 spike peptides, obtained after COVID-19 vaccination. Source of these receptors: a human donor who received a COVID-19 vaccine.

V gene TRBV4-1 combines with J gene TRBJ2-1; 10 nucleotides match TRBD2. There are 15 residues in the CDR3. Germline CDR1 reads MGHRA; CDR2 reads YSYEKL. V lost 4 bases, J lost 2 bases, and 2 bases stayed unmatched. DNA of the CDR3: TGCGCCAGCAGCCGAGCGGGGGGGACCTACAATGAGCAGTTCTTC. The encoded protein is CASSRAGGTYNEQFF.

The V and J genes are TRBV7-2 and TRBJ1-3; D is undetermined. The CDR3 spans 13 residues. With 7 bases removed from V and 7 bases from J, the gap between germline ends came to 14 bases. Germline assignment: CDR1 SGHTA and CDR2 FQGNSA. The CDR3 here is CASNNPPSNTIYF. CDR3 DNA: TGTGCCAGCAACAATCCCCCCTCGAACACCATATATTTT.

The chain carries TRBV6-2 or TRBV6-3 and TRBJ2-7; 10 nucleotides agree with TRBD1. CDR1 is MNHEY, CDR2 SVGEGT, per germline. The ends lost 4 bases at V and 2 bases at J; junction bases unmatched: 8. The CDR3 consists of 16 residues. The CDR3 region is CASSLDRDRGTYEQYF. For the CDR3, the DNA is TGTGCCAGCAGTTTGGACCGGGACAGGGGAACCTACGAGCAGTACTTC.

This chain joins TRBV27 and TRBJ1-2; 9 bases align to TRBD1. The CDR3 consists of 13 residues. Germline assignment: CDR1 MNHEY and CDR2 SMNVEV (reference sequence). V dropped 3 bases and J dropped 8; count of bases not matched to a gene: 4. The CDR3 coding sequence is TGTGCCAGCAGTTTGGGGACAGGGTACGGCTACACCTTC. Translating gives CASSLGTGYGYTF.

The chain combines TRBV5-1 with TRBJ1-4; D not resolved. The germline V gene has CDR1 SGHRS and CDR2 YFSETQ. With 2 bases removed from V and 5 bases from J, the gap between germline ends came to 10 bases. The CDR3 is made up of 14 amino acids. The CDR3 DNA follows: TGCGCCAGCAGCTTCGGGCAGGAAAATGAAAAACTGTTTTTT. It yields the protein CASSFGQENEKLFF.

CDR3 DNA: TGTGCCAGCAGTTTAGCGGGGACCGGGGAGCTGTTTTTT. It translates to CASSLAGTGELFF. The genes are TRBV12-3 or TRBV12-4 and TRBJ2-2; D unresolved. The CDR3 has 13 amino acids. Trimming removed 0 bases from V and 5 bases from J, with 4 bases in between.

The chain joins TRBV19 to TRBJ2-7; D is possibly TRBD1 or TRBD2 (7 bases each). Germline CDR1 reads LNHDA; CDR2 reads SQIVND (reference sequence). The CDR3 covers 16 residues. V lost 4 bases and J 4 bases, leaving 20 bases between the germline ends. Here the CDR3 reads CASSTYHRGGGYEQYF. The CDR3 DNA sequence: TGTGCCAGTAGTACCTACCACAGGGGAGGGGGGTACGAGCAGTACTTC.

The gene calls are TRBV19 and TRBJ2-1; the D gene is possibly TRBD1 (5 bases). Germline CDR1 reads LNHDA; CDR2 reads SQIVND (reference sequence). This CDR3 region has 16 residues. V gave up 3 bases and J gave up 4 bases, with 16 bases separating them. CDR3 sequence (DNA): TGTGCCAGTAGTATTGGTCAGGGATTGTGGTACAATGAGCAGTTCTTC. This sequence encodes CASSIGQGLWYNEQFF.

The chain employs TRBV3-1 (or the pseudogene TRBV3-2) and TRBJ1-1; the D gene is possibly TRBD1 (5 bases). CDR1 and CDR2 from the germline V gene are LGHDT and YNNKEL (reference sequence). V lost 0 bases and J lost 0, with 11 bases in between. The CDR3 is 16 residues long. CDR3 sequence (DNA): TGTGCCAGCAGCCAAGAGAGGGGTTATCTGAACACTGAAGCTTTCTTT. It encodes CASSQERGYLNTEAFF.

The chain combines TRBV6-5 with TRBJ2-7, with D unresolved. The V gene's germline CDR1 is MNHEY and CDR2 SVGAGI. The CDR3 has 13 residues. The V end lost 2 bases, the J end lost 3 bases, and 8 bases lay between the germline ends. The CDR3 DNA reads TGTGCCAGCAGTTACCAGACACACTACGAGCAGTACTTC. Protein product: CASSYQTHYEQYF.

CDR3 in DNA: TGTGCCAGCAGTTTACCCGACAGGCCGAACACTGAAGCTTTCTTT. Amino acids: CASSLPDRPNTEAFF. This chain connects TRBV28 to TRBJ1-1; maybe TRBD1 (6 bases). Trimming took off 2 bases at V and 1 base at J, with 11 bases between the two ends. The CDR3 has 15 amino acids. The germline V gene has CDR1 MDHEN and CDR2 SYDVKM.

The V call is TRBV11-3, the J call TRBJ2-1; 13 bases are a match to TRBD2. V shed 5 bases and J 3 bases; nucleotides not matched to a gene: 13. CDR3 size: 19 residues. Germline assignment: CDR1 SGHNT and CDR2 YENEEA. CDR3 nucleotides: TGTGCCAGCAGCGGGAGAGCTGGGACTAGCGGGACCGACTACAATGAGCAGTTCTTC. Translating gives CASSGRAGTSGTDYNEQFF. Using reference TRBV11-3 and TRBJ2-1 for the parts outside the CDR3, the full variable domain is EAGVVQSPRYKIIEKKQPVAFWCNPISGHNTLYWYLQNLGQGPELLIRYENEEAVDDSQLPKDRFSAERLKGVDSTLKIQPAELGDSAVYLCASSGRAGTSGTDYNEQFFGPGTRLTVL.

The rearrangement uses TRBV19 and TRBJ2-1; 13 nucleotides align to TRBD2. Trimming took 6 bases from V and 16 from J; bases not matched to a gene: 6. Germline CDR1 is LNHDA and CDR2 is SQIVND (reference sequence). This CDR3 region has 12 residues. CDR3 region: CASRTTSGREFF. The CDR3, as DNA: TGTGCCAGTAGGACAACTAGCGGGAGGGAATTCTTC.

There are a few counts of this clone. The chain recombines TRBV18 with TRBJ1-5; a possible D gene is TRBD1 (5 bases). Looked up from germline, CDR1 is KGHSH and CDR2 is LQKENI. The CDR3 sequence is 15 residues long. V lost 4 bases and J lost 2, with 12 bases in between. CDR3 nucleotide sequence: TGTGCCAGCTCACGGGACCCGGACGGCAATCAGCCCCAGCATTTT. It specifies CASSRDPDGNQPQHF.

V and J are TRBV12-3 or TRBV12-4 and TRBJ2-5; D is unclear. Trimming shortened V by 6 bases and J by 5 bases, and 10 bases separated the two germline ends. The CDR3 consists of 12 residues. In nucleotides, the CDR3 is TGTGCCAGCAGCCCCCTAGGGGAGACCCAGTACTTC. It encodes CASSPLGETQYF.

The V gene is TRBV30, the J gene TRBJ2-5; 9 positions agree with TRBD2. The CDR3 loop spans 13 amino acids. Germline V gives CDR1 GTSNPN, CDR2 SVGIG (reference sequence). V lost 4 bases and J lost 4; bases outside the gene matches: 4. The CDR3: CAWIRGGGETQYF. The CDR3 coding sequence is TGTGCCTGGATTCGCGGGGGGGGAGAGACCCAGTACTTC.

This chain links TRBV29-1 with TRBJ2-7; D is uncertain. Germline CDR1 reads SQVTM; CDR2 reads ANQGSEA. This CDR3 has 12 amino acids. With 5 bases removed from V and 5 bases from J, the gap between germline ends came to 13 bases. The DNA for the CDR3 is TGCAGCGTTCTGGGAAATAGGAACGAGCAGTACTTC. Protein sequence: CSVLGNRNEQYF.

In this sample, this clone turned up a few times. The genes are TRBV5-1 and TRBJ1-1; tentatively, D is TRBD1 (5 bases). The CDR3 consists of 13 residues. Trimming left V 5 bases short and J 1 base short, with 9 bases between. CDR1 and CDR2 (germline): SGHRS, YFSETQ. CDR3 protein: CASRLTGNTEAFF. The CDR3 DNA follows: TGCGCCAGCAGATTAACAGGGAACACTGAAGCTTTCTTT.

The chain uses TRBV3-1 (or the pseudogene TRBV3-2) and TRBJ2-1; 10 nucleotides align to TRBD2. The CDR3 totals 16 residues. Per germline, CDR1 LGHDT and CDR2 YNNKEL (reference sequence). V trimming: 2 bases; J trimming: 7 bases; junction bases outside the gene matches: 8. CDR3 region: CASSQTLLAGGNEQFF. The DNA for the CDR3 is TGTGCCAGCAGCCAAACCTTATTAGCGGGAGGAAATGAGCAGTTCTTC.

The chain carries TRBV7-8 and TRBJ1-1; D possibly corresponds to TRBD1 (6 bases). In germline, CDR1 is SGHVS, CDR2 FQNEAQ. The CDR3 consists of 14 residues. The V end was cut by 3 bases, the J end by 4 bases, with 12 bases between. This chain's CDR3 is CASSFGGGGTEAFF. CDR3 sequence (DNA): TGTGCCAGCAGCTTTGGCGGGGGCGGCACTGAAGCTTTCTTT.

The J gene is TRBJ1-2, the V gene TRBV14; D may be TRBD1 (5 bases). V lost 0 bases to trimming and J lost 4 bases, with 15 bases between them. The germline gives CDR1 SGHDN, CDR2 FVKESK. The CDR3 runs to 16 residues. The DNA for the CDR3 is TGTGCCAGCAGCCAAGATCTCGGCAGGGCTATCTATGGCTACACCTTC. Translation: CASSQDLGRAIYGYTF.

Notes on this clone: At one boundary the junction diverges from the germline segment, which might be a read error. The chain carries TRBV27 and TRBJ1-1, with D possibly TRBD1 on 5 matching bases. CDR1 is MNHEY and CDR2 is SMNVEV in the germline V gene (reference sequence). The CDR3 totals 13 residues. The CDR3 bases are TGTGCCAGCGGGGCCCCAATGAACGCTGAAGCTTTCTTT. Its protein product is CASGAPMNAEAFF.

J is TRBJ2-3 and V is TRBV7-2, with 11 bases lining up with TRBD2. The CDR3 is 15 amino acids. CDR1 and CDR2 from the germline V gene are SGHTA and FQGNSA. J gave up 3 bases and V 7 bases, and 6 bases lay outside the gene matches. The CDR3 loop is CASTVAGGPTDTQYF. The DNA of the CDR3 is TGTGCCAGCACCGTAGCGGGGGGGCCAACAGATACGCAGTATTTT.

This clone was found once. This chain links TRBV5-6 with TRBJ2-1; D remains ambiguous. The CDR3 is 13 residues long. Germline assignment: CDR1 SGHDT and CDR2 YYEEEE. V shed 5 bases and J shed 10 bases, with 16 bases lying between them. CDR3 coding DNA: TGTGCCAGCAGTTTTTTTCCCACCCGGGAGCAGTTCTTC. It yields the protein CASSFFPTREQFF.

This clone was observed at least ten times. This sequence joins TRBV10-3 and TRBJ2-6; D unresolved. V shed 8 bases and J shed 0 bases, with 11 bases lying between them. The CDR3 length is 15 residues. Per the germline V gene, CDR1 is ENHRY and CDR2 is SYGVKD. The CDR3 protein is CAIGKAFSGANVLTF. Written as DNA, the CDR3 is TGTGCCATCGGCAAGGCGTTCTCTGGGGCCAACGTCCTGACTTTC.

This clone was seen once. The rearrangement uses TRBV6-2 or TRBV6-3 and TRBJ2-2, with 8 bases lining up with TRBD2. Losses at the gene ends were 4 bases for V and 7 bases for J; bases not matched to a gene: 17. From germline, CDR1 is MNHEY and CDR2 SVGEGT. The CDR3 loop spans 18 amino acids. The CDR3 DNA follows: TGTGCCAGCAGTTGGGCGGGGGGCGCCCGAGGGAAAGGCGGGGAGCTGTTTTTT. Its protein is CASSWAGGARGKGGELFF.

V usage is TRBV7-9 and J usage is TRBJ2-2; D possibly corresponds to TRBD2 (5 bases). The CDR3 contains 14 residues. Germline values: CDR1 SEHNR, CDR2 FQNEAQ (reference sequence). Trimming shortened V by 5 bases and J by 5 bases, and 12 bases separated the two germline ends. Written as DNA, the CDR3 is TGTGCCAGCAGCCAAGGACTCACAACCGGGGAGCTGTTTTTT. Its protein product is CASSQGLTTGELFF.